The next 15 T cell receptor beta chains were all read from a single sample in a study of blood T cell repertoires in COVID-19. Profiled with immunoSEQ multiplex PCR; TCRdb holds only in-frame clones, not every one. The sample lists 350,000 to 450,000 clones, around 84% occurring once. The sequenced sample was peripheral blood. The receptors originated from a woman younger than 35 with acute or convalescent COVID-19.

The J gene is TRBJ2-1, the V gene TRBV7-8; 14 positions agree with TRBD2. The length of the CDR3 is 16 residues. V gave up 5 bases and J gave up 5 bases; unmatched junction bases: 5. Looked up from germline, CDR1 is SGHVS and CDR2 is FQNEAQ. Here the CDR3 DNA reads TGTGCCAGCAGCGCCCGACTAGCGGGGGGGAACAATGAGCAGTTCTTC. It specifies CASSARLAGGNNEQFF. Filled out from reference TRBV7-8 and TRBJ2-1, the complete variable domain reads GAGVSQSPRYKVAKRGQDVALRCDPISGHVSLFWYQQALGQGPEFLTYFQNEAQLDKSGLPSDRFFAERPEGSVSTLKIQRTQQEDSAVYLCASSARLAGGNNEQFFGPGTRLTVL.

This clone was picked up a small number of times. V gene TRBV5-1 combines with J gene TRBJ2-7; D perhaps matches TRBD1 (5 bases). Trimming removed 4 bases from V and 3 bases from J, with 11 bases in between. This CDR3 has 13 amino acids. CDR1 and CDR2 (germline): SGHRS, YFSETQ. The CDR3 nucleotides are TGCGCCAGCAGCCTGGACACGTACTACGAGCAGTACTTC. Its protein product is CASSLDTYYEQYF.

The V and J genes are TRBV29-1 and TRBJ2-7; 7 bases align to TRBD1. J lost 0 bases, V lost 4 bases, and 6 bases had no gene match. Germline-derived CDR1 and CDR2 are SQVTM and ANQGSEA. The CDR3 runs 14 residues. The CDR3 DNA reads as TGCAGCGTTGGGTCGACAGGGAGCTCCTACGAGCAGTACTTC. This gives the protein CSVGSTGSSYEQYF.

The chain joins TRBV5-6 to TRBJ1-2; 9 positions match TRBD1. There are 15 residues in the CDR3. Germline V gene sequence: CDR1 SGHDT, CDR2 YYEEEE. Trimming took 4 bases from V and 5 from J; bases not matched to a gene: 9. The CDR3 DNA reads TGTGCCAGCAGCCCGATGGGACAGGGAAGGTATGGCTACACCTTC. It translates to CASSPMGQGRYGYTF.

The gene calls are TRBV3-1 (or the pseudogene TRBV3-2) and TRBJ2-7; the match to TRBD2 covers 12 bases. The CDR3 loop spans 17 amino acids. Germline CDR1 LGHDT, CDR2 YNNKEL (reference sequence). The J segment lost 2 bases and the V segment lost 1 base, leaving 6 bases of the junction unmatched. CDR3 in DNA: TGTGCCAGCAGCCAAGTGCTAGCGGGGGGGCCCCCCTACGAGCAGTACTTC. Translated, it gives CASSQVLAGGPPYEQYF.

V and J are TRBV28 and TRBJ2-7; D might be TRBD1 (6 bases). V lost 4 bases and J 1 base, leaving 17 bases between the germline ends. The length of the CDR3 is 16 residues. Germline V CDR1 and CDR2: MDHEN, SYDVKM. The CDR3 protein is CASSSVDRHSSYEQYF. CDR3 nucleotides: TGTGCCAGCAGTTCTGTCGACAGGCACAGTTCCTACGAGCAGTACTTC.

The chain joins TRBV6-5 to TRBJ2-1; D perhaps matches TRBD1 (6 bases). Germline V gene sequence: CDR1 MNHEY, CDR2 SVGAGI. CDR3 length equals 14 residues. V shed 5 bases and J shed 5 bases, with 13 bases lying between them. CDR3 bases: TGTGCCAGCAGTACCAGGGGAGCGCACAATGAGCAGTTCTTC. Protein: CASSTRGAHNEQFF.

Comments on this clone: The sample carries other DNA sequences with the same CDR3. CDR3 in DNA: TGTGCCAGCAGCGTAGCTGGCGGTCAGCCCCAGCATTTT. Protein sequence: CASSVAGGQPQHF. The chain couples TRBV9 to TRBJ1-5; D is unresolved. The CDR3 runs 13 residues. CDR1 SGDLS and CDR2 YYNGEE come from the germline V gene. V was trimmed by 0 bases and J by 6 bases, leaving 7 bases between them.

The chain uses TRBV27 and TRBJ1-5, with unresolved D. The CDR3 spans 12 residues. Germline V lookup: CDR1 MNHEY, CDR2 SMNVEV (reference sequence). Trimming shortened V by 5 bases and J by 7 bases, and 9 bases separated the two germline ends. The CDR3 nucleotides are TGTGCCAGCAGTGGCCGTCAGCAGCCCCAGCATTTT. The encoded protein is CASSGRQQPQHF.

This rearrangement joins TRBV5-1 to TRBJ1-6, with 8 bases matching TRBD1. The CDR3 extends over 15 amino acids. Germline V CDR1 and CDR2: SGHRS, YFSETQ. Trimming at V came to 4 bases and at J to 5 bases, leaving 5 bases not matched to a gene. DNA for the CDR3: TGCGCCAGCAGCACCCAGACAGGGGATAATTCACCCCTCCACTTT. It encodes CASSTQTGDNSPLHF.

This clone was counted only a few times. V is TRBV5-1 and J is TRBJ1-2; 7 bases fit TRBD1. Trimming cost V 0 bases and J 4 bases; bases outside gene matches: 3. CDR3 length: 14 amino acids. Germline V CDR1 and CDR2: SGHRS, YFSETQ. CDR3 DNA sequence: TGCGCCAGCAGCTTGGACAGGGGTGGCTATGGCTACACCTTC. This codes for CASSLDRGGYGYTF.

This rearrangement joins TRBV28 to TRBJ1-1; maybe TRBD1 (5 bases). CDR1 is MDHEN and CDR2 is SYDVKM in the germline V gene. Trimming cost V 6 bases and J 4 bases, with 21 bases left between them. This CDR3 has 16 residues. This chain's CDR3 is CASRGRRVLAATEAFF. The DNA for the CDR3 is TGTGCCAGCAGGGGGCGCCGAGTCTTGGCTGCCACTGAAGCTTTCTTT.

V usage is TRBV28 and J usage is TRBJ1-1; no definite D call. The CDR3 extends over 14 amino acids. V lost 2 bases and J lost 3, with 10 bases in between. Germline CDR1 is MDHEN and CDR2 is SYDVKM. CDR3 nucleotides: TGTGCCAGCAGTTTAGAGGGCAGCTACACTGAAGCTTTCTTT. Amino acid sequence: CASSLEGSYTEAFF. Combining the CDR3 with reference TRBV28 and TRBJ1-1 gives the whole variable domain DVKVTQSSRYLVKRTGEKVFLECVQDMDHENMFWYRQDPGLGLRLIYFSYDVKMKEKGDIPEGYSVSREKKERFSLILESASTNQTSMYLCASSLEGSYTEAFFGQGTRLTVV.

The rearrangement joins TRBV4-1 to TRBJ1-1; D perhaps matches TRBD1 (5 bases). The CDR3 sequence is 18 residues long. The germline gives CDR1 MGHRA, CDR2 YSYEKL. V gave up 0 bases and J gave up 4 bases, with 21 bases separating them. CDR3 amino acids: CASSQEPWGGGRGTEAFF. The CDR3 bases are TGCGCCAGCAGCCAAGAGCCGTGGGGGGGAGGCCGGGGCACTGAAGCTTTCTTT.

CDR3 DNA sequence: TGTGCCAGCAGAGAGGACAGGGAGAGAGAGACCCAGTACTTC. Translated: CASREDRERETQYF. The chain combines TRBV6-6 with TRBJ2-5; 8 positions match TRBD1. There are 14 residues in the CDR3. V was pared by 6 bases and J by 4 bases, with 7 bases of the junction left unmatched. Per the germline V gene, CDR1 is MNHNY and CDR2 is SVGAGI (reference sequence).